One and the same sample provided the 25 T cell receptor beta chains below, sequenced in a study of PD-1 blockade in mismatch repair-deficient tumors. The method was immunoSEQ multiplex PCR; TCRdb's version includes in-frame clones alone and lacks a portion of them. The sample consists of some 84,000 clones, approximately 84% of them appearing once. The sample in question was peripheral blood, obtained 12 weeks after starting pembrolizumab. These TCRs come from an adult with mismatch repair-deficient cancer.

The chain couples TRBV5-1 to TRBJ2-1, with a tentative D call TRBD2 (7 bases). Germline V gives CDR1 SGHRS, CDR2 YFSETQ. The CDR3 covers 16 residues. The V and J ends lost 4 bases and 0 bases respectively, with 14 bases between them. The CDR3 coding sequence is TGCGCCAGCAGCCTGGGGGCTAGCGGCTCCTACAATGAGCAGTTCTTC. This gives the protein CASSLGASGSYNEQFF.

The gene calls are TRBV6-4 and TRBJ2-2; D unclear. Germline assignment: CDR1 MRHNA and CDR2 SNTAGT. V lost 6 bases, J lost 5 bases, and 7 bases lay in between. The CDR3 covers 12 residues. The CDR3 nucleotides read TGTGCCAGCAGCTCCAGGACCGGGGAGCTGTTTTTT. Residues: CASSSRTGELFF.

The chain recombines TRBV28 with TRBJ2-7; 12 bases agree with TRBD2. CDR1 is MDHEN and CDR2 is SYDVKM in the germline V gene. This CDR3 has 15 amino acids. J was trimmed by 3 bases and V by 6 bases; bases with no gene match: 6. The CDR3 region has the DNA TGTGCCAGCAGGACCACTAGCGGGGGGATCTACGAGCAGTACTTC. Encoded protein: CASRTTSGGIYEQYF.

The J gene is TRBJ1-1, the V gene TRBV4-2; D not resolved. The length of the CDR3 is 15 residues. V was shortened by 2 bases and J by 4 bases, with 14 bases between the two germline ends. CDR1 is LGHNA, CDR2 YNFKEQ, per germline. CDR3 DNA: TGTGCCAGCAGCCAATGGGAGTTTGAGGGCACTGAAGCTTTCTTT. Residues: CASSQWEFEGTEAFF.

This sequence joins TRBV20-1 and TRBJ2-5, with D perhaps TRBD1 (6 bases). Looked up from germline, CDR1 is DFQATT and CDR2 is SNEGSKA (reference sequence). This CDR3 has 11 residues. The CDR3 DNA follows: TGCAGCGCGGACAGACAAGAGACCCAGTACTTC. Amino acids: CSADRQETQYF.

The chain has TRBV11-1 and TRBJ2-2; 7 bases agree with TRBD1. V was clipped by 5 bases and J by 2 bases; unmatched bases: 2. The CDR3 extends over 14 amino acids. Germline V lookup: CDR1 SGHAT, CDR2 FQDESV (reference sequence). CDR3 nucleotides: TGTGCCAGCAGCCGACAGGGTAACACCGGGGAGCTGTTTTTT. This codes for CASSRQGNTGELFF.

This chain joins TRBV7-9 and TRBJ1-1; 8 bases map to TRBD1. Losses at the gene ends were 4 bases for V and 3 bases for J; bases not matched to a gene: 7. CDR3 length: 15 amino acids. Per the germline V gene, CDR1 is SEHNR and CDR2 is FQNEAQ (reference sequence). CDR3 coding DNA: TGTGCCAGCAGCTCCCGACAGGGGACGGACACTGAAGCTTTCTTT. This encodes CASSSRQGTDTEAFF.

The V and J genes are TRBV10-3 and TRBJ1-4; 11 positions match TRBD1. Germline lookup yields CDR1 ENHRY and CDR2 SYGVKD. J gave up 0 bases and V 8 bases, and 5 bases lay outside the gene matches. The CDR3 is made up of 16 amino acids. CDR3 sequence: CAIGTGGPATNEKLFF. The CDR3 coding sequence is TGTGCCATCGGGACAGGGGGGCCCGCAACTAATGAAAAACTGTTTTTT.

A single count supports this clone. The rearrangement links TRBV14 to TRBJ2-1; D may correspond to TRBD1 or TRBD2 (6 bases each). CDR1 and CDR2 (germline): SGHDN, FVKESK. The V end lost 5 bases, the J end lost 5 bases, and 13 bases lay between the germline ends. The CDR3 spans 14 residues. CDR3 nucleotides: TGTGCCAGCAGCTGGGGGGCTAGGAACAATGAGCAGTTCTTC. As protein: CASSWGARNNEQFF.

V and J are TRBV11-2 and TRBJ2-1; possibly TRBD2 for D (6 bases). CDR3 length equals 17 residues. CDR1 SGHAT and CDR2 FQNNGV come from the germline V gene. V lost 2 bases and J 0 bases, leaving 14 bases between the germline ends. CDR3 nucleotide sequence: TGTGCCAGCAGCTTATCAATAGCGGCGAGCTCCTACAATGAGCAGTTCTTC. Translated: CASSLSIAASSYNEQFF.

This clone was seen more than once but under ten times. CDR3 sequence reads: CASSIGLGGEQFF. CDR3 coding DNA: TGTGCCAGTAGTATCGGACTAGGCGGTGAGCAGTTCTTC. The chain uses TRBV19 and TRBJ2-1; 7 bases are shared with TRBD2. Losses at the gene ends were 3 bases for V and 9 bases for J; bases not matched to a gene: 5. The CDR3 loop spans 13 amino acids. The germline gives CDR1 LNHDA, CDR2 SQIVND (reference sequence).

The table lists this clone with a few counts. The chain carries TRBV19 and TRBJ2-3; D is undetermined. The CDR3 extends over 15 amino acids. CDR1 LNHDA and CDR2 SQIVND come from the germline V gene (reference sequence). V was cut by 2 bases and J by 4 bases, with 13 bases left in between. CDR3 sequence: CASSITSSRSDTQYF. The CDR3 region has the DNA TGTGCCAGTAGTATAACTTCCTCTCGCTCAGATACGCAGTATTTT.

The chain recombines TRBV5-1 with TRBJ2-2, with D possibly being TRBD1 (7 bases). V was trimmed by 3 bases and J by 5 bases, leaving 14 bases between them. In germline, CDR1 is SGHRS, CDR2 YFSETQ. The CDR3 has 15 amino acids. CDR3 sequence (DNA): TGCGCCAGCAGCTCTGGTGCAGGGGGGACCGGGGAGCTGTTTTTT. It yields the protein CASSSGAGGTGELFF.

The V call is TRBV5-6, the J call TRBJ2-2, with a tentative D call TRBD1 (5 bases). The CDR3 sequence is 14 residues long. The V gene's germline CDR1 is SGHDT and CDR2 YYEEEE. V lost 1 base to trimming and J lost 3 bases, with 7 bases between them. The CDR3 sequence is CASSLRQYTGELFF. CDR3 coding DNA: TGTGCCAGCAGCTTGAGACAGTACACCGGGGAGCTGTTTTTT.

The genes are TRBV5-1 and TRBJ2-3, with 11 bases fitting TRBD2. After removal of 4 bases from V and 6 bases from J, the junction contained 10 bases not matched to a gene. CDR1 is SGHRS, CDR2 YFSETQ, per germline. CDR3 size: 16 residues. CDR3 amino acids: CASSEGLADTGDTQYF. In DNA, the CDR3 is TGCGCCAGCAGCGAGGGACTAGCGGATACGGGGGATACGCAGTATTTT.

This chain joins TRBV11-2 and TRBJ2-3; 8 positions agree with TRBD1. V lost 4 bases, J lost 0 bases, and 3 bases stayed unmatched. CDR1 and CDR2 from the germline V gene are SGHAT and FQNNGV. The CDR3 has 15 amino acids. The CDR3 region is CASSWGQASTDTQYF. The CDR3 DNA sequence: TGTGCCAGCAGCTGGGGACAGGCCAGCACAGATACGCAGTATTTT.

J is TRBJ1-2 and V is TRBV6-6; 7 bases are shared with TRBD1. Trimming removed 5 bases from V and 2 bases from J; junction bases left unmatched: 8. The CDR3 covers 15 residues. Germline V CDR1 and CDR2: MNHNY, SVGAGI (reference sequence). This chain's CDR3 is CASSLTTGPNYGYTF. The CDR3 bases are TGTGCCAGCAGTCTCACGACAGGGCCCAACTATGGCTACACCTTC.

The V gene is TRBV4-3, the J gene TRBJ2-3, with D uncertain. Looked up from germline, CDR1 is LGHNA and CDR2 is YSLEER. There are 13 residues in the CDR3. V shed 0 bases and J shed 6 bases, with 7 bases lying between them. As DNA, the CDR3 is TGCGCCAGCAGCCAAGACTTGGCGGATACGCAGTATTTT. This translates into CASSQDLADTQYF.

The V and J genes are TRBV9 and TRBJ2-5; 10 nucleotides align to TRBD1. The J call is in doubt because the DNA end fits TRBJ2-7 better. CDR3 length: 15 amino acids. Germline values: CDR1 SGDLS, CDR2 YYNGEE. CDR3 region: CASSAGTGASYEQYF. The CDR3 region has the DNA TGTGCCAGCAGCGCAGGGACAGGGGCCTCCTACGAGCAGTACTTC.

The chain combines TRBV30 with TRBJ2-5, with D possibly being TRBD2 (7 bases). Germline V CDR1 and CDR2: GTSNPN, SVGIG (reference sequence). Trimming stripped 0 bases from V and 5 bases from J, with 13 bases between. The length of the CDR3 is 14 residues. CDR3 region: CAWSVRGRGETQYF. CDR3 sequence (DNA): TGTGCCTGGAGTGTGCGGGGGCGGGGGGAGACCCAGTACTTC.

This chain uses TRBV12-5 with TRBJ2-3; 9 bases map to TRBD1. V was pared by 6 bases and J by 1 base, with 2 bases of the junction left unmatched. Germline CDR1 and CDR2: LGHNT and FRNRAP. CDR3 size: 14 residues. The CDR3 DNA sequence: TGTGCTAGTGGGGGACAGGGTGGCACAGATACGCAGTATTTT. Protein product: CASGGQGGTDTQYF.

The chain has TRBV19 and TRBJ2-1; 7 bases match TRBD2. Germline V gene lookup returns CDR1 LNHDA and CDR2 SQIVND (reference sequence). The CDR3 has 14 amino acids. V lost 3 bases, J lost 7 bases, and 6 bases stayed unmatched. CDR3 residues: CASSIAGAQNEQFF. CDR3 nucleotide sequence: TGTGCCAGTAGTATTGCGGGAGCACAAAATGAGCAGTTCTTC. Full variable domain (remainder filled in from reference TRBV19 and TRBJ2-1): DGGITQSPKYLFRKEGQNVTLSCEQNLNHDAMYWYRQDPGQGLRLIYYSQIVNDFQKGDIAEGYSVSREKKESFPLTVTSAQKNPTAFYLCASSIAGAQNEQFFGPGTRLTVL.

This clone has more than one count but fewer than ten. The CDR3 DNA sequence: TGCGCCAGCAGCTTGGTAGGGGAAAACTATGGCTACACCTTC. It encodes CASSLVGENYGYTF. The chain employs TRBV5-1 and TRBJ1-2; the D gene is possibly TRBD1 (5 bases). Germline CDR1 reads SGHRS; CDR2 reads YFSETQ. V was cut by 0 bases and J by 2 bases, with 8 bases left in between. The CDR3 is 14 residues long.

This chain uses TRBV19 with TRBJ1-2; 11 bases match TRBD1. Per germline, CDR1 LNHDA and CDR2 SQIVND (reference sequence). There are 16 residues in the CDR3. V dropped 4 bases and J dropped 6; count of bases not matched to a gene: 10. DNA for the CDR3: TGTGCCAGTAGTACTATCCCGGGACAGGGGGTAGATGGCTACACCTTC. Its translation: CASSTIPGQGVDGYTF.

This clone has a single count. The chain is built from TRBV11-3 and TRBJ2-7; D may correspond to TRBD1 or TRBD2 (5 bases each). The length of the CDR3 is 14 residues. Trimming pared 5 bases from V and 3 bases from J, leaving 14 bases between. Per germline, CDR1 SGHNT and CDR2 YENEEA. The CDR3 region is CASSPWDQIYEQYF. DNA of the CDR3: TGTGCCAGCAGCCCTTGGGACCAAATCTACGAGCAGTACTTC.